This T cell receptor beta chain was obtained from a study of T cell changes during pregnancy in multiple sclerosis. Germline CDR1 and CDR2: SEHNR and FQNEAQ (reference sequence). V lost 0 bases, J lost 3 bases, and 6 bases lay in between. The CDR3 totals 14 residues. Libraries were prepared by immunoSEQ multiplex PCR; TCRdb keeps only in-frame clonotypes and omits some of them. This sample has 35,000 or so clones, with over 75% found just once. The chain joins TRBV7-9 to TRBJ1-3; D perhaps matches TRBD1 (5 bases). Sequencing was performed on CD4+ T cells from peripheral blood mononuclear cells, taken before pregnancy. The origin of this receptor is a female donor with multiple sclerosis, enrolled in a pregnancy study. The CDR3 nucleotides read TGTGCCAGCAGCTTAGCAGGGGATGGAAACACCATATATTTT. Its protein is CASSLAGDGNTIYF. The full variable domain, in which reference TRBV7-9 and TRBJ1-3 provide the parts outside the CDR3, is DTGVSQNPRHKITKRGQNVTFRCDPISEHNRLYWYRQTLGQGPEFLTYFQNEAQLEKSRLLSDRFSAERPKGSFSTLEIQRTEQGDSAMYLCASSLAGDGNTIYFGEGSWLTVV.